The rows below give T cell receptor beta chains drawn from one sample of a study of blood T cell repertoires in COVID-19. Generated by immunoSEQ multiplex PCR, the TCRdb table keeps only in-frame clones and is missing some. The table shows 300,000 to 400,000 clones, with under 95% occurring only once. The sequenced sample consisted of PBMCs or T cells enriched from blood (not recorded which). These receptors originate from a man in his sixties who had recovered from COVID-19. CDR3s include the opening cysteine and the closing phenylalanine or tryptophan. The D gene is left open where the match is weak. The size field is filled for only some rows; it gives once, few, many or a size class.

cdr3_aa	cdr3_nt	j_call	clone_size	v_call	d_call
CASSQGTSGYNEQFF	TGCGCCAGCAGCCAAGGGACTAGCGGGTACAATGAGCAGTTCTTC	TRBJ2-1	-	TRBV4-3	TRBD2
CASSVSRGVQPQHF	TGTGCCAGCAGCGTTAGCAGGGGAGTGCAGCCCCAGCATTTT	TRBJ1-5	-	TRBV7-2	-
CASSLAGGWNSYNEQFF	TGTGCCAGCAGCTTAGCGGGAGGGTGGAACTCCTACAATGAGCAGTTCTTC	TRBJ2-1	-	TRBV7-9	TRBD2
CASSQADGGTNNYGYTF	TGCGCCAGCAGCCAAGCCGACGGAGGCACTAATAACTATGGCTACACCTTC	TRBJ1-2	once	TRBV4-3	-
CASSLGGQTYEQYF	TGCGCCAGCAGCTTGGGAGGACAGACCTACGAGCAGTACTTC	TRBJ2-7	-	TRBV5-1	-
CASSPGLGANYGYTF	TGCGCCAGCAGCCCGGGACTCGGGGCTAACTATGGCTACACCTTC	TRBJ1-2	-	TRBV4-3	-
CAIRPHEGRGDTEAFF	TGTGCCATCAGGCCCCATGAAGGGAGGGGGGACACTGAAGCTTTCTTT	TRBJ1-1	once	TRBV10-3	-
CASSATRLNTEAFF	TGTGCCAGCAGTGCGACACGCCTGAACACTGAAGCTTTCTTT	TRBJ1-1	few	TRBV2	-
CASSLSGQNTEAFF	TGTGCCAGCAGCTTGTCCGGACAGAACACTGAAGCTTTCTTT	TRBJ1-1	-	TRBV5-4	-
CASTPSPASGNGGEQFF	TGTGCCAGCACCCCTTCTCCGGCTAGCGGGAATGGTGGTGAGCAGTTCTTC	TRBJ2-1	-	TRBV5-4	TRBD2